The present T cell receptor beta chain was sequenced within a study of cytomegalovirus exposure and HLA in healthy donors. This CDR3 contains 15 residues. Trimming stripped 7 bases from V and 2 bases from J, with 16 bases between. Germline CDR1 reads LNHDA; CDR2 reads SQIVND (reference sequence). With 60 Vbeta and 13 Jbeta primers, the PCR was carried out. Method: immunoSEQ multiplex PCR; TCRdb's copy keeps in-frame clones and lacks some. The table includes tens of thousands of clones, 60% to 80% detected once. About this clone: Its antigen is unknown.

Whole-study findings and limits: Reportedly, cytomegalovirus status was diagnosed with high sensitivity and specificity. At a 0.05 false discovery rate, a later analysis found over 15,000 TCR beta sequences to be associated with HLA alleles.

This clonotype was obtained from a man aged 40-49 years in good health and CMV-seronegative. Specimen: PBMCs. This chain connects TRBV19 to TRBJ2-3, with TRBD2 as a possible D gene (7 bases). Here the CDR3 DNA reads TGTGCCAGTAACGGGGGCGGGGGATACACAGATACGCAGTATTTT. Protein: CASNGGGGYTDTQYF.